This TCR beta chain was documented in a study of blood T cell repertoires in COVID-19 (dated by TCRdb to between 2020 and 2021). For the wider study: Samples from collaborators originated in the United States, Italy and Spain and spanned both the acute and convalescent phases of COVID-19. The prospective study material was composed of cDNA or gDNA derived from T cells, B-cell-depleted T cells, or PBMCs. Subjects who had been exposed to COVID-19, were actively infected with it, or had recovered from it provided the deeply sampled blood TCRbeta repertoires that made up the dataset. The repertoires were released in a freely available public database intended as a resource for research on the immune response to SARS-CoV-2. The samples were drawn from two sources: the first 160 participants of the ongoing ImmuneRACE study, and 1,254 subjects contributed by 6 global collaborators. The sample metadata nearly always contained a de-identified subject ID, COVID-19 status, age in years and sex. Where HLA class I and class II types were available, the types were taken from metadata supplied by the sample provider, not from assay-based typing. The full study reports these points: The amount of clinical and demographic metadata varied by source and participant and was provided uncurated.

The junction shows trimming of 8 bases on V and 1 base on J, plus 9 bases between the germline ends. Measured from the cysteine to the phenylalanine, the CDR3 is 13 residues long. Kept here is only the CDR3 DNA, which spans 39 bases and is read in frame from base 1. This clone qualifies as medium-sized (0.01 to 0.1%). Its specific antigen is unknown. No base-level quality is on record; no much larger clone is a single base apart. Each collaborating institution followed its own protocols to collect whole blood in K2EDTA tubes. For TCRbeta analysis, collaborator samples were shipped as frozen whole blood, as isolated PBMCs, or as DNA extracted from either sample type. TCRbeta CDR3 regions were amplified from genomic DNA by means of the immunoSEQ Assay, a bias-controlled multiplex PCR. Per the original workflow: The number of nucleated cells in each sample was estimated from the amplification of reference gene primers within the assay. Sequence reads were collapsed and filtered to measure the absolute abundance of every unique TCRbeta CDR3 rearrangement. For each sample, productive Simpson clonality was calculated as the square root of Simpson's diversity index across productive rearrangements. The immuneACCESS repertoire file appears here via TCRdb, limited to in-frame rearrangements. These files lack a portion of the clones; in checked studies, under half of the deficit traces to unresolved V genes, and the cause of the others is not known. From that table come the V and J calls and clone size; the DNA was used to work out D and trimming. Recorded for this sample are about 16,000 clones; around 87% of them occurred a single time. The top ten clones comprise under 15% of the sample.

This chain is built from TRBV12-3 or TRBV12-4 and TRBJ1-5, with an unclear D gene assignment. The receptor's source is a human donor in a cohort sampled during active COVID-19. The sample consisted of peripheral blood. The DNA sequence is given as TGTGCCAGCTGGCGGGCGAGCAATCAGCCCCAGCATTTT. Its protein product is CASWRASNQPQHF.